Shown below are 3 T cell receptor beta chains from a single sample sequenced in a study of shared clonotypes between healthy human individuals. Using immunoSEQ multiplex PCR, the repertoire was profiled, and TCRdb retains in-frame clones only, with some absent. The sample holds about half a million clones, 79% seen once. Material: PBMCs. The receptors were sampled from a woman aged 40 to 50 in good health. Some clones in this sample may be carry-over from other donors' samples.

This clone was detected only once. The gene calls are TRBV19 and TRBJ1-1; 11 nucleotides match TRBD1. The germline V gene encodes CDR1 LNHDA and CDR2 SQIVND (reference sequence). Losses at the gene ends were 5 bases for V and 4 bases for J; bases not matched to a gene: 9. The CDR3 totals 16 residues. The CDR3, as DNA: TGTGCCAGTAGTGCGGGACAGGGGGTCCCTCGCACTGAAGCTTTCTTT. Translation: CASSAGQGVPRTEAFF.

The rearrangement joins TRBV29-1 to TRBJ1-1; D is unclear. Germline V CDR1 and CDR2: SQVTM, ANQGSEA. Trimming left V 4 bases short and J 1 base short, with 7 bases between. The CDR3 extends over 12 amino acids. The CDR3 nucleotides are TGCAGCGTTGGTAGTGCGAACACTGAAGCTTTCTTT. It translates to CSVGSANTEAFF.

This clone was picked up one time. Within the sample, other DNA sequences also encode this same CDR3. The chain recombines TRBV2 with TRBJ1-2; D not resolved. The CDR3 has 14 residues. Trimming left V 0 bases short and J 2 bases short, with 7 bases between. The germline V gene has CDR1 SNHLY and CDR2 FYNNEI. CDR3 protein: CASSEAWGNYGYTF. CDR3 DNA sequence: TGTGCCAGCAGTGAAGCGTGGGGAAACTATGGCTACACCTTC.